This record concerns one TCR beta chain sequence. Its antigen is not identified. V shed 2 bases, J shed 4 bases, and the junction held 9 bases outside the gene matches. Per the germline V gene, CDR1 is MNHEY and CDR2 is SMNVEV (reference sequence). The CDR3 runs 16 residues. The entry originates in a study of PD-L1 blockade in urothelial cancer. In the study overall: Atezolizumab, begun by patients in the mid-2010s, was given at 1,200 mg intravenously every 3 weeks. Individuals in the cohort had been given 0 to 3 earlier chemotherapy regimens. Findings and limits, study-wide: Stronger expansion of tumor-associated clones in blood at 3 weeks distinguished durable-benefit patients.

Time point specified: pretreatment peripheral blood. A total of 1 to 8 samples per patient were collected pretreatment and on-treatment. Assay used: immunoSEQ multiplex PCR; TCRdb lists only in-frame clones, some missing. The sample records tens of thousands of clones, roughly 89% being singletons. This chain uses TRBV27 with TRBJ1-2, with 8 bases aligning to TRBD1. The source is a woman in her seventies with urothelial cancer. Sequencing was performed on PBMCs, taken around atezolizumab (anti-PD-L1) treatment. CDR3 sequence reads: CASSLTSGQGVYGYTF. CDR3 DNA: TGTGCCAGCAGTTTAACCTCCGGACAGGGCGTCTATGGCTACACCTTC.